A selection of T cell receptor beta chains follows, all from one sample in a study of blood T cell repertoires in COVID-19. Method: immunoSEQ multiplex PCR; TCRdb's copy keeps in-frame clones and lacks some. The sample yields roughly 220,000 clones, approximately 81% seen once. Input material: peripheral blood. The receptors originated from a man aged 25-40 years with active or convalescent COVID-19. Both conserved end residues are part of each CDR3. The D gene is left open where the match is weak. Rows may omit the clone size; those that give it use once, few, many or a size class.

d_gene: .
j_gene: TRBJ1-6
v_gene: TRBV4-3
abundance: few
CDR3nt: TGCGCCAGCAGCCCCAGTCACGAGGGGGACAATTCACCCCTCCACTTT
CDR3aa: CASSPSHEGDNSPLHF

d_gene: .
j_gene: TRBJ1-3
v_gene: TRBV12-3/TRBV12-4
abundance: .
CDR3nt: TGTGCCAGCAGAGAGTTCAACACCATATATTTT
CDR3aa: CASREFNTIYF

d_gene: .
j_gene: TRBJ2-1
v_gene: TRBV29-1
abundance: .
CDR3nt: TGCAGCGTTGAGTGGGCAGGGTCCTACAATGAGCAGTTCTTC
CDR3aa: CSVEWAGSYNEQFF

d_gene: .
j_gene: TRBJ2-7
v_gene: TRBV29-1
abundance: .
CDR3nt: TGCAGCGGGGTCGGGGGAGGATCCTACGAGCAGTACTTC
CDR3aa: CSGVGGGSYEQYF

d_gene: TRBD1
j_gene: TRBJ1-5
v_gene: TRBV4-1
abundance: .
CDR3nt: TGCGCCAGCAGCCAAGCTGGACAGGGAAGTCAGCCCCAGCATTTT
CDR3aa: CASSQAGQGSQPQHF

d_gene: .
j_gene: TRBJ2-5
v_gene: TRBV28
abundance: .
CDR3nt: TGTGCCAGCAGTTTGAGAGGTCAAGAGACCCAGTACTTC
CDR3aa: CASSLRGQETQYF

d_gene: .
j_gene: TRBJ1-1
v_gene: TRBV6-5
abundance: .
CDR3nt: TGTGCCAGCAGTTACCCCGGTGGGCGGGTTGAAGCTTTCTTT
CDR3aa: CASSYPGGRVEAFF

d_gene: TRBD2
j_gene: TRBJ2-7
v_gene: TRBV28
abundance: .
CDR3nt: TGTGCCAGCAGTTTTGCTACCTGGACTAGCGGGGGCCACGAGCAGTACTTC
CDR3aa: CASSFATWTSGGHEQYF

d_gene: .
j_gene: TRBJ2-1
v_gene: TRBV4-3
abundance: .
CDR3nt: TGCGCCAGCAGCCAAGGGGCAGCTGACAATGAGCAGTTCTTC
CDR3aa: CASSQGAADNEQFF

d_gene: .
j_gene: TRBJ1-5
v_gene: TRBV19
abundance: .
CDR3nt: TGTGCCAGTAAAAACAATCCAGGTATCAATCAGCCCCAGCATTTT
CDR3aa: CASKNNPGINQPQHF

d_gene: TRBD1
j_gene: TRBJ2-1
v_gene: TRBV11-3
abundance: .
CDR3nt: TGTGCCAGCAGCTTAGATGGGCCCCCAGGGGGCGGTGAGCAGTTCTTC
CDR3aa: CASSLDGPPGGGEQFF

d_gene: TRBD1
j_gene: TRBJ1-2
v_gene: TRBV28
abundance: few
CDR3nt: TGTGCCAGCAGCGGACAGGCTGGCTACACCTTC
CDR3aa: CASSGQAGYTF

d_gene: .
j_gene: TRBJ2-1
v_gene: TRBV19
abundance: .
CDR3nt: TGTGCCAGTAGTATAGATGGTTGGAGTCTTAATGAGCAGTTCTTC
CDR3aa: CASSIDGWSLNEQFF

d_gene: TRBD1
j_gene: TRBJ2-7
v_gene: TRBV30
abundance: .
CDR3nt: TGTGCCTGGAGCCGACAGGGGGGTGAGCAGTACTTC
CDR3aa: CAWSRQGGEQYF

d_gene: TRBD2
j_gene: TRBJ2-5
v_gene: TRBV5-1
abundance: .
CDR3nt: TGCGCCAGCAGCTCGACGGGGGGGAAACAAGAGACCCAGTACTTC
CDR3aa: CASSSTGGKQETQYF

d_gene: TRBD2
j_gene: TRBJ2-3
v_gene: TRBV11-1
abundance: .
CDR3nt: TGTGCCAGCAGCCCTAGGACTAGCGGCACAGATACGCAGTATTTT
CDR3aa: CASSPRTSGTDTQYF

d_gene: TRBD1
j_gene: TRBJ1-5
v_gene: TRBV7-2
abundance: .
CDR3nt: TGTGCCAGCGGGGACAGGGTCGGTCAGCCCCAGCATTTT
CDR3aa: CASGDRVGQPQHF

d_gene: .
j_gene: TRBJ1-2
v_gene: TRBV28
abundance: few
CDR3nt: TGTGCCAGCAGTTTGGGGGGGTCTGGCTACACCTTC
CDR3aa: CASSLGGSGYTF

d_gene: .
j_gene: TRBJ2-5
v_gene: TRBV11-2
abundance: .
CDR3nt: TGTGCCAGCAGCCCCCATGGGGGCGAGACCCAGTACTTC
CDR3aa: CASSPHGGETQYF

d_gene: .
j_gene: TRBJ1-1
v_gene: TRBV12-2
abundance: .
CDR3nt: TGTGCAAGTCGCCCGCGGCGGTTAAACACTGAAGCTTTCTTT
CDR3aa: CASRPRRLNTEAFF

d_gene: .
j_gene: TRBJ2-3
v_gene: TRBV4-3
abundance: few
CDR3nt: TGCGCCAGCAGCCAAGACGAGGGAACGAATACGCAGTATTTT
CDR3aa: CASSQDEGTNTQYF

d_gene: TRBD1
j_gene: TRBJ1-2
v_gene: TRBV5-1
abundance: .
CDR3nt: TGCGCCAGCAGCCTATGGACAGGGGCTGGCTACACCTTC
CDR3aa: CASSLWTGAGYTF

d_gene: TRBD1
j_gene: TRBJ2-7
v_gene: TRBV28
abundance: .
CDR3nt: TGTGCCAGCAGTAAAGCCGGGACAGGGGTCCACTACGAGCAGTACTTC
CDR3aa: CASSKAGTGVHYEQYF

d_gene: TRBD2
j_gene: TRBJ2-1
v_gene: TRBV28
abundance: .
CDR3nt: TGTGCCACCGGGAGGGGCGCCTACAATGAGCAGTTCTTC
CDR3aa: CATGRGAYNEQFF

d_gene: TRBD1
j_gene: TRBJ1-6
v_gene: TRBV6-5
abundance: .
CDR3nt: TGTGCCAGCAGCCTCCGGGACAGCCATTCACCCCTCCACTTT
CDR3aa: CASSLRDSHSPLHF

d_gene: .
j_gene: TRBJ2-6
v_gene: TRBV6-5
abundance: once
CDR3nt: TGTGCCAGCAGCCCCGGGGGCTCTGGGGCCAACGTCCTGACTTTC
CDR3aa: CASSPGGSGANVLTF